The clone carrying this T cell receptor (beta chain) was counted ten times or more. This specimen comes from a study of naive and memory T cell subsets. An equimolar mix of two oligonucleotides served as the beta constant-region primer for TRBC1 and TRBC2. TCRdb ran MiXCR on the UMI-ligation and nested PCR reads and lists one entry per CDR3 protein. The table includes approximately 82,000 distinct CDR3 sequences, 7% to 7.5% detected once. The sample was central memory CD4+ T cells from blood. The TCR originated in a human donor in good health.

The CDR3 sequence: CASSLQGESFSGNTIYF. CDR3 nucleotide sequence: TGTGCCAGCAGCTTACAAGGGGAGTCTTTCTCTGGAAACACCATATATTTT. V is TRBV7-8 and J is TRBJ1-3; maybe TRBD1 (5 bases). V was trimmed by 2 bases and J by 0 bases, leaving 14 bases between them. CDR3 length: 17 amino acids. The germline gives CDR1 SGHVS, CDR2 FQNEAQ.